Shown below are 14 T cell receptor beta chains from a single sample sequenced in a study of shared clonotypes between healthy human individuals. Positive CCR7 selection of CD45RO-negative cells yielded the naive CD8 cells, and terminally differentiated effector memory CD45RA+ cells were excluded. The protocol was immunoSEQ multiplex PCR, while the TCRdb copy is restricted to in-frame clones and leaves out a portion. This table has over 2,000,000 clones, 93% appearing once. The sample consisted of naive CD8+ T cells from PBMCs. The receptors originated from a man aged 18 to 29 in good health. Some clones in this sample may be carry-over from other donors' samples.

The rearrangement uses TRBV6-1 and TRBJ2-7, with D perhaps TRBD2 (5 bases). The CDR3 runs 19 residues. Trimming stripped 0 bases from V and 3 bases from J, with 24 bases between. The V gene's germline CDR1 is MNHNS and CDR2 SASEGT. DNA for the CDR3: TGTGCCAGCAGTGAAGCCCGACAAAACACAAGGTCGGCGGGCTACGAGCAGTACTTC. It translates to CASSEARQNTRSAGYEQYF.

V is TRBV7-9 and J is TRBJ1-4, with D possibly being TRBD1 (5 bases). CDR3 length: 15 residues. Germline lookup yields CDR1 SEHNR and CDR2 FQNEAQ (reference sequence). Trimming took off 5 bases at V and 4 bases at J, with 14 bases between the two ends. The CDR3 sequence is CASSRGGDINEKLFF. CDR3 bases: TGTGCCAGCAGCCGCGGGGGAGATATTAATGAAAAACTGTTTTTT.

J is TRBJ2-5 and V is TRBV13; the match to TRBD1 covers 7 bases. Germline V gene sequence: CDR1 PRHDT, CDR2 FYEKMQ (reference sequence). V trimming: 1 base; J trimming: 5 bases; junction bases outside the gene matches: 7. The CDR3 contains 15 residues. The CDR3 protein is CASSLAGQILETQYF. The CDR3 bases are TGTGCCAGCAGCTTAGCGGGACAGATTCTGGAGACCCAGTACTTC.

The rearrangement uses TRBV25-1 and TRBJ2-7; D is unresolved. CDR1 and CDR2 (germline): MGHDK, SYGVNS. The CDR3 is 14 residues long. The V end was cut by 3 bases, the J end by 5 bases, with 14 bases between. CDR3 bases: TGTGCCAGCAGTGACATCACCGGAGCCCACGAGCAGTACTTC. Translated: CASSDITGAHEQYF.

This rearrangement joins TRBV11-2 to TRBJ2-2; 12 positions agree with TRBD1. Germline trimming cut 4 bases from V and 5 bases from J; bases unmatched to any gene: 8. Germline assignment: CDR1 SGHAT and CDR2 FQNNGV. This CDR3 is 17 amino acids long. CDR3 loop: CASSWPGQGARTGELFF. CDR3 in DNA: TGTGCCAGCAGCTGGCCGGGACAGGGGGCGCGAACCGGGGAGCTGTTTTTT.

This sequence joins TRBV27 and TRBJ1-3; 12 positions agree with TRBD1. Germline V gene data show CDR1 as MNHEY and CDR2 as SMNVEV (reference sequence). The CDR3 totals 20 residues. J gave up 0 bases and V 5 bases, and 14 bases lay outside the gene matches. The CDR3 loop reads CASSPTGTGGLFLSGNTIYF. CDR3 coding DNA: TGTGCCAGCAGTCCGACCGGGACAGGGGGCTTGTTTCTCTCTGGAAACACCATATATTTT.

This clone was counted once. This rearrangement joins TRBV10-2 to TRBJ2-7, with TRBD2 matching over 11 bases. The CDR3 runs to 23 residues. V lost 3 bases and J lost 0; bases outside the gene matches: 25. In germline, CDR1 is WSHSY, CDR2 SAAADI. CDR3 coding DNA: TGCGCCAGCAGTGAATCCGGGACAGGGCCGGGACTAGCGGCATACCTGAGCTCCTACGAGCAGTACTTC. Amino acids: CASSESGTGPGLAAYLSSYEQYF.

This chain connects TRBV6-5 to TRBJ2-7; D not resolved. This CDR3 region has 16 residues. Trimming removed 0 bases at V and 5 bases at J, with 17 bases between. Germline CDR1 MNHEY, CDR2 SVGAGI. CDR3 region: CASSYSNSPVGHEQYF. As DNA, the CDR3 is TGTGCCAGCAGTTACTCGAATTCCCCGGTCGGCCACGAGCAGTACTTC.

This clone was detected only once. This chain connects TRBV4-1 to TRBJ1-2; no firm D call. CDR1 is MGHRA, CDR2 YSYEKL, per germline. V gave up 0 bases and J gave up 3 bases, with 8 bases separating them. The CDR3 has 14 residues. This chain's CDR3 is CASSQDTAYYGYTF. The CDR3 coding sequence is TGCGCCAGCAGCCAAGATACAGCCTACTATGGCTACACCTTC.

This clone has just a few counts. The chain carries TRBV7-9 and TRBJ1-1; D remains ambiguous. The CDR3 extends over 12 amino acids. The V end was cut by 5 bases, the J end by 9 bases, with 13 bases between. Germline CDR1 and CDR2: SEHNR and FQNEAQ (reference sequence). CDR3: CASSQATMKAFF. Here the CDR3 DNA reads TGTGCCAGCAGCCAAGCGACAATGAAAGCTTTCTTT.

The chain employs TRBV2 and TRBJ2-7; 9 nucleotides align to TRBD1. CDR1 and CDR2 from the germline V gene are SNHLY and FYNNEI. V was clipped by 4 bases and J by 3 bases; unmatched bases: 4. The CDR3 covers 14 residues. The CDR3 loop is CASSGRTGDYEQYF. In DNA, the CDR3 is TGTGCCAGCAGTGGTCGGACAGGGGACTACGAGCAGTACTTC.

This rearrangement joins TRBV13 to TRBJ2-6; the D gene is possibly TRBD1 (5 bases). The length of the CDR3 is 17 residues. Germline V gene lookup returns CDR1 PRHDT and CDR2 FYEKMQ (reference sequence). V lost 4 bases and J 0 bases, leaving 13 bases between the germline ends. The CDR3 nucleotides read TGTGCCAGCAGCTCCAGGGCCCTCGGCTCTGGGGCCAACGTCCTGACTTTC. Protein: CASSSRALGSGANVLTF.

The sample holds one count of this clone. The chain uses TRBV4-1 and TRBJ1-2; weak D call: TRBD1 (6 bases). This CDR3 comprises 16 residues. The germline V gene has CDR1 MGHRA and CDR2 YSYEKL. V lost 1 base and J lost 2, with 14 bases in between. The CDR3 is CASSQVAGAPNYGYTF. CDR3 sequence (DNA): TGCGCCAGCAGCCAAGTTGCGGGGGCGCCGAACTATGGCTACACCTTC.

The genes are TRBV28 and TRBJ1-1, with 10 positions matching TRBD1. The germline gives CDR1 MDHEN, CDR2 SYDVKM. V was pared by 5 bases and J by 0 bases, with 12 bases of the junction left unmatched. CDR3 length: 18 amino acids. The CDR3 DNA reads TGTGCCAGCAGTCTCGGGGACAGGGGAAACCTTATGAACACTGAAGCTTTCTTT. This encodes CASSLGDRGNLMNTEAFF.